This passage covers 21 T cell receptor beta chains from one sample sequenced in a study of cytomegalovirus exposure and HLA in healthy donors. 60 Vbeta and 13 Jbeta primers were used in PCR. This table comes from immunoSEQ multiplex PCR, and its TCRdb copy is limited to in-frame clones, with some not included. The listing records 200,000 to 250,000 clones. The sample comprised PBMCs. Receptor source: a woman in her thirties in good health and CMV-seropositive.

V is TRBV11-2 and J is TRBJ2-5; 12 nucleotides agree with TRBD1. The junction had 11 bases not matched to a gene; V was cut back by 1 base and J by 5 bases. The germline V gene encodes CDR1 SGHAT and CDR2 FQNNGV. The CDR3 length is 18 residues. CDR3 DNA sequence: TGTGCCAGCAGCTTAGTAAGTACGGGACAGGGGGCCTCGGAGACCCAGTACTTC. The encoded protein is CASSLVSTGQGASETQYF.

This sequence joins TRBV11-3 and TRBJ1-5, with a possible D match to TRBD1 (5 bases). Per germline, CDR1 SGHNT and CDR2 YENEEA. The CDR3 runs 18 residues. V shed 1 base and J shed 0 bases, with 16 bases lying between them. The CDR3 DNA is TGTGCCAGCAGCTTAGTGTCTCGGGCAGGACATAGCAATCAGCCCCAGCATTTT. Residues: CASSLVSRAGHSNQPQHF.

The gene calls are TRBV6-1 and TRBJ2-5, with 7 nucleotides matching TRBD1. Germline-derived CDR1 and CDR2 are MNHNS and SASEGT. The CDR3 is made up of 14 amino acids. The J segment lost 5 bases and the V segment lost 5 bases, leaving 8 bases of the junction unmatched. The CDR3 DNA reads as TGTGCCAGCAGTTCCGGGACAGACGGGGAGACCCAGTACTTC. This gives the protein CASSSGTDGETQYF.

The chain couples TRBV19 to TRBJ2-1; weak D call: TRBD2 (6 bases). The CDR3 is 15 amino acids. The germline CDR1 and CDR2 sequences are LNHDA and SQIVND (reference sequence). V dropped 5 bases and J dropped 3 bases, with 14 bases sitting between them. In DNA, the CDR3 is TGTGCCAGTAGTCCGGGAGTTGGGGACTACAATGAGCAGTTCTTC. Translating gives CASSPGVGDYNEQFF.

The chain has TRBV6-5 and TRBJ1-4; weak D call: TRBD1 (5 bases). Germline V CDR1 and CDR2: MNHEY, SVGAGI. This CDR3 has 13 residues. V lost 5 bases to trimming and J lost 5 bases, with 9 bases between them. In DNA form, the CDR3 reads TGTGCCAGCAGTCCCAACAGGAATGAAAAACTGTTTTTT. Protein: CASSPNRNEKLFF.

This sequence joins TRBV7-9 and TRBJ2-7; D remains ambiguous. The germline V gene encodes CDR1 SEHNR and CDR2 FQNEAQ (reference sequence). The CDR3 consists of 11 residues. The V and J ends lost 5 bases and 3 bases respectively, with 5 bases between them. The CDR3 here is CASSINYEQYF. In nucleotides, the CDR3 is TGTGCCAGCAGCATAAACTACGAGCAGTACTTC.

This chain connects TRBV7-2 to TRBJ2-3; TRBD2 aligns across 10 bases. The CDR3 spans 19 residues. After removal of 0 bases from V and 6 bases from J, the junction contained 15 bases not matched to a gene. Germline V gene sequence: CDR1 SGHTA, CDR2 FQGNSA. In DNA form, the CDR3 reads TGTGCCAGCAGCTTAGCGAGTGTTGGCCTAGCGGGAGTAGGCGATACGCAGTATTTT. Amino acids: CASSLASVGLAGVGDTQYF.

The genes are TRBV7-6 and TRBJ1-4; D unclear. CDR3 length equals 13 residues. V was cut by 5 bases and J by 8 bases, with 12 bases left in between. CDR1 and CDR2 (germline): SGHVS, FNYEAQ. Written as DNA, the CDR3 is TGTGCCAGCAGCGCGCGGATGACGGAAAAACTGTTTTTT. Residues: CASSARMTEKLFF.

J is TRBJ1-2 and V is TRBV15, with unresolved D. The CDR3 is made up of 14 amino acids. Trimming took off 2 bases at V and 4 bases at J, with 11 bases between the two ends. Germline V CDR1 and CDR2: LNHNV, YYDKDF (reference sequence). The CDR3 here is CATSRPDSPYGYTF. Here the CDR3 DNA reads TGTGCCACCAGCAGACCGGACTCTCCCTATGGCTACACCTTC.

CDR3 loop: CASAGVVAGSYNEQFF. In DNA, the CDR3 is TGTGCCAGCGCCGGCGTGGTAGCGGGCTCCTACAATGAGCAGTTCTTC. V gene TRBV28 combines with J gene TRBJ2-1; the match to TRBD2 covers 7 bases. Germline V gene data show CDR1 as MDHEN and CDR2 as SYDVKM. The CDR3 spans 16 residues. The J segment lost 0 bases and the V segment lost 8 bases, leaving 10 bases of the junction unmatched. Variable domain in full (rest from reference TRBV28 and TRBJ2-1): DVKVTQSSRYLVKRTGEKVFLECVQDMDHENMFWYRQDPGLGLRLIYFSYDVKMKEKGDIPEGYSVSREKKERFSLILESASTNQTSMYLCASAGVVAGSYNEQFFGPGTRLTVL.

This chain uses TRBV29-1 with TRBJ1-2; 7 bases fit TRBD1. The length of the CDR3 is 13 residues. CDR1 and CDR2 from the germline V gene are SQVTM and ANQGSEA. Unmatched junction bases numbered 6, after V lost 1 base and J lost 7 bases. The CDR3 DNA reads TGCAGCGTTGAAGGTTATTACAGGGGTGGCTACACCTTC. As protein: CSVEGYYRGGYTF. Full variable domain (outside the CDR3, taken from reference TRBV29-1 and TRBJ1-2): SAVISQKPSRDICQRGTSLTIQCQVDSQVTMMFWYRQQPGQSLTLIATANQGSEATYESGFVIDKFPISRPNLTFSTLTVSNMSPEDSSIYLCSVEGYYRGGYTFGSGTRLTVV.

The chain has TRBV18 and TRBJ1-1; unclear D gene. V lost 2 bases, J lost 7 bases, and 5 bases lay in between. The CDR3 totals 11 residues. Germline CDR1 is KGHSH and CDR2 is LQKENI. The CDR3 coding sequence is TGTGCCAGCTCACCAGGCCTTGAAGCTTTCTTT. The encoded protein is CASSPGLEAFF.

This sequence joins TRBV15 and TRBJ1-2, with D maybe TRBD1 (5 bases). The CDR3 sequence is 15 residues long. The germline V gene encodes CDR1 LNHNV and CDR2 YYDKDF (reference sequence). Trimming pared 5 bases from V and 2 bases from J, leaving 15 bases between. The CDR3 here is CATSSEEGRNYGYTF. The CDR3 nucleotides are TGTGCCACCAGCTCCGAGGAGGGGCGCAACTATGGCTACACCTTC.

The chain employs TRBV5-1 and TRBJ2-5; 7 positions match TRBD1. Losses at the gene ends were 4 bases for V and 4 bases for J; bases not matched to a gene: 7. CDR3 length: 14 residues. In germline, CDR1 is SGHRS, CDR2 YFSETQ. CDR3 nucleotides: TGCGCCAGCAGCGTAGACAGGGCCGGAGAGACCCAGTACTTC. Protein: CASSVDRAGETQYF.

V usage is TRBV9 and J usage is TRBJ2-3; D possibly corresponds to TRBD2 (5 bases). CDR1 and CDR2 from the germline V gene are SGDLS and YYNGEE. V lost 2 bases to trimming and J lost 4 bases, with 14 bases between them. The CDR3 runs to 15 residues. CDR3 sequence: CASSVHTGKADTQYF. The CDR3 nucleotides read TGTGCCAGCAGCGTCCATACCGGGAAGGCAGATACGCAGTATTTT.

In the case of this clone: Other DNA sequences of this sample code for an identical CDR3. This chain links TRBV29-1 with TRBJ2-3; 12 nucleotides line up with TRBD2. J lost 4 bases, V lost 4 bases, and 0 bases had no gene match. The CDR3 loop spans 13 amino acids. Germline assignment: CDR1 SQVTM and CDR2 ANQGSEA. Here the CDR3 reads CSVGTSGADTQYF. The CDR3 region has the DNA TGCAGCGTTGGGACTAGCGGGGCAGATACGCAGTATTTT.

This chain joins TRBV5-4 and TRBJ2-7; 8 positions match TRBD2. Germline trimming cut 4 bases from V and 3 bases from J; bases unmatched to any gene: 15. The CDR3 runs 17 residues. Germline V gene data show CDR1 as SGHNT and CDR2 as YYREEE (reference sequence). The CDR3, as DNA: TGTGCCAGCAGCCCGGACGGCTCAGCGGGAGCGATCTACGAGCAGTACTTC. It specifies CASSPDGSAGAIYEQYF.

The rearrangement uses TRBV10-1 and TRBJ2-3, with TRBD1 as a possible D gene (5 bases). Trimming removed 10 bases from V and 2 bases from J, with 13 bases in between. Germline CDR1 reads WNHNN; CDR2 reads SYGVQD (reference sequence). This CDR3 region has 13 residues. CDR3 protein: CAKRGRPTDTQYF. The CDR3 DNA reads TGCGCCAAAAGGGGCAGGCCCACAGATACGCAGTATTTT.

V gene TRBV5-1 combines with J gene TRBJ2-7, with 7 bases aligning to TRBD2. Germline CDR1 is SGHRS and CDR2 is YFSETQ. The CDR3 covers 15 residues. V gave up 5 bases and J gave up 4 bases; unmatched junction bases: 12. This CDR3 reads CASRILAQGIYEQYF. As DNA, the CDR3 is TGCGCCAGCAGGATACTAGCGCAAGGGATATACGAGCAGTACTTC.

CDR3 sequence: CASSKLVDRPYNEQFF. DNA of the CDR3: TGTGCCAGTAGTAAACTGGTCGACAGGCCGTACAATGAGCAGTTCTTC. The J gene is TRBJ2-1, the V gene TRBV19, with D possibly TRBD1 on 6 matching bases. Germline CDR1 and CDR2: LNHDA and SQIVND (reference sequence). This CDR3 is 16 amino acids long. V lost 4 bases to trimming and J lost 4 bases, with 17 bases between them.

The chain employs TRBV13 and TRBJ2-2, with TRBD2 matching over 10 bases. CDR1 PRHDT and CDR2 FYEKMQ come from the germline V gene (reference sequence). V was clipped by 10 bases and J by 2 bases; unmatched bases: 10. This CDR3 has 16 amino acids. The CDR3 sequence is CATQTGLARNTGELFF. The DNA of the CDR3 is TGTGCCACACAAACGGGACTAGCGAGAAACACCGGGGAGCTGTTTTTT.